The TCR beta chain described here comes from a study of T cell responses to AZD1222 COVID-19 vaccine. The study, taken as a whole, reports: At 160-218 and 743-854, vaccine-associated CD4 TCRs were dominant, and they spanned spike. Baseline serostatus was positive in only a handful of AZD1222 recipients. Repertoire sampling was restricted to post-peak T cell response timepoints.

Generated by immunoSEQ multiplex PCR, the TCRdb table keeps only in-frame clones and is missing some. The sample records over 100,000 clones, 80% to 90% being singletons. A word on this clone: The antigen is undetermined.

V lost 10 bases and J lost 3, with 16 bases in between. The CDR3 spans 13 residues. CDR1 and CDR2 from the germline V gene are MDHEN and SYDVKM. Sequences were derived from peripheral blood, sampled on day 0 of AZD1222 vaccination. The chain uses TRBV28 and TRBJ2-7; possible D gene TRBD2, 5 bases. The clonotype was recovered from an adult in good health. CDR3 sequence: CATGYGVFYEQYF. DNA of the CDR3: TGTGCCACCGGGTACGGGGTCTTCTACGAGCAGTACTTC. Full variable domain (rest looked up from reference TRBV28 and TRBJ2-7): DVKVTQSSRYLVKRTGEKVFLECVQDMDHENMFWYRQDPGLGLRLIYFSYDVKMKEKGDIPEGYSVSREKKERFSLILESASTNQTSMYLCATGYGVFYEQYFGPGTRLTVT.